This T cell receptor beta chain was observed in a study of blood T cells in healthy people across ages. Study-wide background: T cells yielded about one barcoded beta molecule per two cells through template switching.

This clonotype was seen a handful of times. Its antigen is as yet unknown. A J-beta primer mix and a sample-barcoded 5' primer were used in a second PCR of roughly 7 to 12 cycles. The authors tagged each cDNA molecule using a template-switch adaptor with 12 random nucleotides. TCRdb processed the 5' RACE reads anew with MiXCR; each CDR3 protein has one entry. This table holds 1.5 million to 2 million distinct CDR3 sequences, about 50% found once. Study-level results: Older individuals had lower TCR beta diversity per million T cells (the decline was roughly linear).

The specimen was blood. This receptor was identified in a woman in her thirties or forties in good health.

CDR3 sequence (DNA): TGCAGTGCTAGAGTGGACCCTTCATGGGAGACCCAGTACTTC. This codes for CSARVDPSWETQYF. This rearrangement joins TRBV20-1 to TRBJ2-5; D ambiguous. The germline V gene has CDR1 DFQATT and CDR2 SNEGSKA (reference sequence). The CDR3 contains 14 residues. Trimming stripped 1 base from V and 5 bases from J, with 14 bases between.